A selection of T cell receptor beta chains follows, all from one sample in a study of T cell responses to AZD1222 COVID-19 vaccine. Libraries were prepared by immunoSEQ multiplex PCR; TCRdb keeps only in-frame clonotypes and omits some of them. This sample has under 200,000 clones, with about nine tenths found just once. The specimen comprised peripheral blood, sampled on day 0 of AZD1222 vaccination. Source of these receptors: an adult in good health. The CDR3 runs from the conserved cysteine through the conserved F or W. The D gene is left open where the match is weak. Clone size appears in some rows only: once, few, many, or a class for an expanded clone.

V	J	size	D	CDR3	DNA
TRBV19	TRBJ1-6	once	TRBD1	CASSQGDNSPLHF	TGTGCCAGTAGTCAGGGGGATAATTCACCCCTCCACTTT
TRBV7-9	TRBJ2-7	.	.	CASSLADSPYEQYF	TGTGCCAGCAGCTTAGCGGACAGCCCATACGAGCAGTACTTC
TRBV4-1	TRBJ1-1	once	.	CASSQVRGTEAFF	TGCGCCAGCAGCCAAGTCAGGGGCACTGAAGCTTTCTTT
TRBV28	TRBJ1-3	.	.	CASSLYRAGNTIYF	TGTGCCAGCAGTTTATACAGGGCTGGAAACACCATATATTTT
TRBV4-1	TRBJ1-6	.	.	CASSPSWGSPLHF	TGCGCCAGCAGCCCCTCGTGGGGTTCACCCCTCCACTTT
TRBV7-9	TRBJ2-7	.	TRBD1	CASSTATGGRDEQYF	TGTGCCAGCAGCACCGCGACAGGGGGCCGCGACGAGCAGTACTTC
TRBV2	TRBJ2-3	.	.	CASIISSTDTQYF	TGTGCCAGCATTATAAGTAGCACAGATACGCAGTATTTT
TRBV5-1	TRBJ2-3	once	TRBD2	CASRGGGFTDTQYF	TGCGCCAGCAGGGGCGGGGGTTTCACAGATACGCAGTATTTT
TRBV6-5	TRBJ1-2	.	.	CASSLATDNYGYTF	TGTGCCAGCAGCCTCGCGACAGATAACTATGGCTACACCTTC
TRBV5-1	TRBJ1-1	.	.	CASSLVPGEAEAFF	TGCGCCAGCAGCTTGGTCCCGGGAGAGGCTGAAGCTTTCTTT
TRBV28	TRBJ1-5	.	.	CASNPPGESNQPQHF	TGTGCCAGCAACCCCCCCGGGGAGTCAAATCAGCCCCAGCATTTT
TRBV6-1	TRBJ1-2	.	.	CASSENQEWDYGYTF	TGTGCCAGCAGTGAAAATCAGGAGTGGGACTATGGCTACACCTTC
TRBV6-6	TRBJ2-3	few	.	CASRQQGADTQYF	TGTGCCAGCAGGCAGCAGGGAGCAGATACGCAGTATTTT
TRBV19	TRBJ1-4	.	.	CASSIADGLGEKLFF	TGTGCCAGTAGTATAGCGGACGGGTTAGGTGAAAAACTGTTTTTT
TRBV7-2	TRBJ1-5	.	TRBD1	CASSQDRGRQPQHF	TGTGCCAGCAGCCAGGACAGGGGCCGGCAGCCCCAGCATTTT
TRBV21-1	TRBJ2-1	once	.	CASSKRVSSSYNEQFF	TGTGCCAGCAGCAAAAGGGTTTCGAGCTCCTACAATGAGCAGTTCTTC
TRBV5-1	TRBJ1-4	.	.	CASSLAGRGGEKLFF	TGCGCCAGCAGCTTGGCCGGGAGGGGAGGCGAAAAACTGTTTTTT
TRBV18	TRBJ2-1	.	.	CASTKQDFSNEQFF	TGTGCCAGCACTAAACAGGATTTTAGCAATGAGCAGTTCTTC
TRBV29-1	TRBJ1-2	.	.	CSVAGDLNYGYTF	TGCAGCGTTGCAGGGGACTTGAACTATGGCTACACCTTC
TRBV4-1	TRBJ1-1	.	.	CASSLTLGRSMNTEAFF	TGCGCCAGCAGCCTCACCCTGGGAAGAAGCATGAACACTGAAGCTTTCTTT
TRBV27	TRBJ2-5	.	.	CASSSRLAVETQYF	TGTGCCAGCAGTTCGAGGTTAGCTGTCGAGACCCAGTACTTC
TRBV9	TRBJ2-3	.	TRBD2	CASSVLSGGARDTQYF	TGTGCCAGCAGCGTCTTGAGCGGGGGGGCCAGGGATACGCAGTATTTT
TRBV4-1	TRBJ2-7	.	TRBD2	CASSPLAGGGEQYF	TGCGCCAGCAGCCCGCTAGCGGGGGGTGGCGAGCAGTACTTC
TRBV16	TRBJ1-2	.	.	CASSHSGNYGYTF	TGTGCCAGCAGCCATTCAGGGAACTATGGCTACACCTTC
TRBV28	TRBJ1-2	.	TRBD1	CASSSGTGQYGYTF	TGTGCCAGCAGTTCCGGGACAGGGCAATATGGCTACACCTTC
TRBV19	TRBJ1-1	few	.	CASSFERVAEAFF	TGTGCCAGTAGTTTTGAGCGGGTCGCTGAAGCTTTCTTT
TRBV11-3	TRBJ1-6	.	.	CASSGGFLGGSYNSPLHF	TGTGCCAGCAGCGGGGGGTTTCTTGGCGGCTCCTATAATTCACCCCTCCACTTT
TRBV11-2	TRBJ2-7	once	.	CASSPVTQGSYEQYF	TGTGCCAGCAGCCCGGTTACCCAGGGGAGCTACGAGCAGTACTTC
TRBV5-1	TRBJ1-6	once	.	CASSLGGGYNSPLHF	TGCGCCAGCAGCTTGGGGGGAGGATATAATTCACCCCTCCACTTT
TRBV24-1	TRBJ1-2	.	.	CATSEHGEGGYGYTF	TGTGCCACCAGTGAACATGGGGAGGGTGGCTATGGCTACACCTTC
TRBV19	TRBJ1-3	.	.	CASKKTDSGNTIYF	TGTGCCAGTAAAAAGACGGACTCTGGAAACACCATATATTTT
TRBV7-2	TRBJ1-1	.	.	CASSLHQNTEAFF	TGTGCCAGCAGCCTTCACCAGAACACTGAAGCTTTCTTT
TRBV5-8	TRBJ1-3	.	TRBD1	CASSLEAGGEMWNTIYF	TGTGCCAGCAGCTTGGAAGCAGGGGGGGAAATGTGGAACACCATATATTTT
TRBV9	TRBJ1-6	once	.	CASSVNYDIRSPLHF	TGTGCCAGCAGCGTAAATTATGACATCCGTTCACCCCTCCACTTT
TRBV5-1	TRBJ1-2	medium-sized	.	CASSLGTWAEYGYTF	TGCGCCAGCAGCTTGGGGACGTGGGCAGAGTATGGCTACACCTTC
TRBV28	TRBJ2-7	.	.	CASTVPGPPYEQYF	TGTGCCAGCACCGTCCCCGGTCCCCCCTACGAGCAGTACTTC
TRBV9	TRBJ2-5	.	.	CASSASPYQETQYF	TGTGCCAGCAGCGCCTCTCCCTACCAAGAGACCCAGTACTTC
TRBV19	TRBJ2-3	.	TRBD2	CASSRTSGGARETDTQYF	TGTGCCAGTAGTAGAACTAGCGGGGGGGCCCGGGAGACAGATACGCAGTATTTT
TRBV14	TRBJ1-1	.	.	CASSQGANTEAFF	TGTGCCAGCAGCCAGGGGGCGAACACTGAAGCTTTCTTT
TRBV6-5	TRBJ1-2	.	.	CASSSTVGRGYTF	TGTGCCAGCAGTTCGACAGTTGGGAGGGGCTACACCTTC
TRBV6-1	TRBJ2-3	.	TRBD1	CASSEFRTGGARNTQYF	TGTGCCAGCAGTGAATTTAGGACAGGGGGCGCACGAAATACGCAGTATTTT
TRBV3-1/TRBV3-2	TRBJ2-7	.	TRBD2	CASSLSGGPTLSYEQYF	TGTGCCAGCAGCCTCAGCGGGGGCCCGACCCTCTCCTACGAGCAGTACTTC
TRBV6-6	TRBJ1-4	.	TRBD1	CASSYGRQGSEKLFF	TGTGCCAGCAGTTACGGAAGACAGGGTAGTGAAAAACTGTTTTTT
TRBV4-3	TRBJ1-1	.	.	CASSQGAQKNTEAFF	TGCGCCAGCAGCCAAGGGGCCCAGAAAAACACTGAAGCTTTCTTT
TRBV5-6	TRBJ1-1	.	.	CASSLAPEWMGAFF	TGTGCCAGCAGCTTGGCACCGGAGTGGATGGGAGCTTTCTTT